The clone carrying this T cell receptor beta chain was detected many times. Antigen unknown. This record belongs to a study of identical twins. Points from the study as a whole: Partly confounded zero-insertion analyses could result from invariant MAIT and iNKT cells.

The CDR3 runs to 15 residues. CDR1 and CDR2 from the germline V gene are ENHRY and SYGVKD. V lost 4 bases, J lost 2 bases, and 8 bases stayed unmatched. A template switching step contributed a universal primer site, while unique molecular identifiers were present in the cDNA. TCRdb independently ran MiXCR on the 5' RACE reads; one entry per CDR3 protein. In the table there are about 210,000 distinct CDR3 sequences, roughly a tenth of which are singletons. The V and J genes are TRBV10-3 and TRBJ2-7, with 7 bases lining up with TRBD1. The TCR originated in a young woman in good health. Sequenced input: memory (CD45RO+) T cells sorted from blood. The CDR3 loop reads CAISGDRDRAYEQYF. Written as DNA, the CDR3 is TGTGCCATCAGTGGGGACCGGGACAGAGCCTACGAGCAGTACTTC.